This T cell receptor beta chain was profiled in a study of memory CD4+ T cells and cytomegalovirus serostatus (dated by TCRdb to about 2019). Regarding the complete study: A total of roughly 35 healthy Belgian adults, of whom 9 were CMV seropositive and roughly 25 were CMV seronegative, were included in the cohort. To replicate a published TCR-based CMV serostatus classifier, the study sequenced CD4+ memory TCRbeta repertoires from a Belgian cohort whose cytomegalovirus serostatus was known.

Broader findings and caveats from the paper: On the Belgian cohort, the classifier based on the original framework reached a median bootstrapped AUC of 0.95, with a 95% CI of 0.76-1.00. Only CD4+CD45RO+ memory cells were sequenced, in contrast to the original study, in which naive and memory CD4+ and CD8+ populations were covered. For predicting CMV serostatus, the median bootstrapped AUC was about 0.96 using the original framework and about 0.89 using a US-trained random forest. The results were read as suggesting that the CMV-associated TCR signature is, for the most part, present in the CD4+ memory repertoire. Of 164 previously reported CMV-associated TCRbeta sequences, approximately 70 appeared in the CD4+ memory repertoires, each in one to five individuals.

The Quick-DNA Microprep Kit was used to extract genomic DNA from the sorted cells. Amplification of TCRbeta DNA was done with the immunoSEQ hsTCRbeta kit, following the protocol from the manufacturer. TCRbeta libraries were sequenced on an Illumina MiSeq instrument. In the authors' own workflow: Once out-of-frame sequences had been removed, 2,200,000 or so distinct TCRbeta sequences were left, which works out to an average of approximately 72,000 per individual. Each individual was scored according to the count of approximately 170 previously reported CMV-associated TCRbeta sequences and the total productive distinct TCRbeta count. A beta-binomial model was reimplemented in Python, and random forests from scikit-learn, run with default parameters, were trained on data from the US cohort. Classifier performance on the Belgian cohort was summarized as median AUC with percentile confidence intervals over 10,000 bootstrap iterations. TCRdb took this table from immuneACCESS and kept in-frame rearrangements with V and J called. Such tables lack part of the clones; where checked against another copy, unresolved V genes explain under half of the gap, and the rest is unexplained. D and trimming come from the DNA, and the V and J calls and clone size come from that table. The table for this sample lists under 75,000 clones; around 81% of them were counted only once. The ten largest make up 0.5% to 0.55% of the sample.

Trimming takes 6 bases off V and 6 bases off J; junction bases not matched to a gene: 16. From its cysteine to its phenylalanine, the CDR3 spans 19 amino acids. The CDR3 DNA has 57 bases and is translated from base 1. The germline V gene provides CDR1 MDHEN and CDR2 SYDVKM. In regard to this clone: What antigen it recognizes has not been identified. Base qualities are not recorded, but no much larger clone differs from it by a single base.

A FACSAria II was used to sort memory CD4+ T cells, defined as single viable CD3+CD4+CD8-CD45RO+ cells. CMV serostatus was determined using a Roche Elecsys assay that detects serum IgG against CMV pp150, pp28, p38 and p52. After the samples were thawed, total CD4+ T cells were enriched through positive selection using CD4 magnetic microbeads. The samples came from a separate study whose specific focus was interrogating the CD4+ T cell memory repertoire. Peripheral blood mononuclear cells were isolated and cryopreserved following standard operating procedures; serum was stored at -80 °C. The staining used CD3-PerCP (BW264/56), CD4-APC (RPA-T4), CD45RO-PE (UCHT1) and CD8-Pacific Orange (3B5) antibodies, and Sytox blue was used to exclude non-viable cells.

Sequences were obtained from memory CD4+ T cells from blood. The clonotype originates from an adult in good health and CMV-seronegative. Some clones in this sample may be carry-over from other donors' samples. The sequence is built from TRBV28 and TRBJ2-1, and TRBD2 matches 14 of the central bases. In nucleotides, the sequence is TGTGCCAGCAGCCGGATGCACGGGACTAGCGGGAGAGTTGGCAATGAGCAGTTCTTC. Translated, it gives CASSRMHGTSGRVGNEQFF. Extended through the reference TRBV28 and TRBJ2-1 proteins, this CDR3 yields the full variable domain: DVKVTQSSRYLVKRTGEKVFLECVQDMDHENMFWYRQDPGLGLRLIYFSYDVKMKEKGDIPEGYSVSREKKERFSLILESASTNQTSMYLCASSRMHGTSGRVGNEQFFGPGTRLTVL.